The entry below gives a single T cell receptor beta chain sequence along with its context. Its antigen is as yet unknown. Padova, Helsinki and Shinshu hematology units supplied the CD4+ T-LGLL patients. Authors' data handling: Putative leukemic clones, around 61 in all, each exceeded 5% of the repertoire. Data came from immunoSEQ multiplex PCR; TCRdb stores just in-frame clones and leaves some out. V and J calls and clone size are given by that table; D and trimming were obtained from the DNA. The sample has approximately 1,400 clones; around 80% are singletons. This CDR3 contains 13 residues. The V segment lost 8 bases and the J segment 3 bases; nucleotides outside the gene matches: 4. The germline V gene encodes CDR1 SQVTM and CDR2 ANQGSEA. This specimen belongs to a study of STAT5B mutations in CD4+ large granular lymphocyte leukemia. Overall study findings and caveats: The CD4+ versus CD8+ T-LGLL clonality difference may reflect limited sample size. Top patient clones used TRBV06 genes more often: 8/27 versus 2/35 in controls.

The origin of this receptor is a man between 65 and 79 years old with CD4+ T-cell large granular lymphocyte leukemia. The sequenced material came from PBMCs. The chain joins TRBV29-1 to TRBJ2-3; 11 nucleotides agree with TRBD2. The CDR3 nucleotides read TGCAGCTTCCGGACTAGCGGGACAGATACGCAGTATTTT. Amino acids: CSFRTSGTDTQYF.